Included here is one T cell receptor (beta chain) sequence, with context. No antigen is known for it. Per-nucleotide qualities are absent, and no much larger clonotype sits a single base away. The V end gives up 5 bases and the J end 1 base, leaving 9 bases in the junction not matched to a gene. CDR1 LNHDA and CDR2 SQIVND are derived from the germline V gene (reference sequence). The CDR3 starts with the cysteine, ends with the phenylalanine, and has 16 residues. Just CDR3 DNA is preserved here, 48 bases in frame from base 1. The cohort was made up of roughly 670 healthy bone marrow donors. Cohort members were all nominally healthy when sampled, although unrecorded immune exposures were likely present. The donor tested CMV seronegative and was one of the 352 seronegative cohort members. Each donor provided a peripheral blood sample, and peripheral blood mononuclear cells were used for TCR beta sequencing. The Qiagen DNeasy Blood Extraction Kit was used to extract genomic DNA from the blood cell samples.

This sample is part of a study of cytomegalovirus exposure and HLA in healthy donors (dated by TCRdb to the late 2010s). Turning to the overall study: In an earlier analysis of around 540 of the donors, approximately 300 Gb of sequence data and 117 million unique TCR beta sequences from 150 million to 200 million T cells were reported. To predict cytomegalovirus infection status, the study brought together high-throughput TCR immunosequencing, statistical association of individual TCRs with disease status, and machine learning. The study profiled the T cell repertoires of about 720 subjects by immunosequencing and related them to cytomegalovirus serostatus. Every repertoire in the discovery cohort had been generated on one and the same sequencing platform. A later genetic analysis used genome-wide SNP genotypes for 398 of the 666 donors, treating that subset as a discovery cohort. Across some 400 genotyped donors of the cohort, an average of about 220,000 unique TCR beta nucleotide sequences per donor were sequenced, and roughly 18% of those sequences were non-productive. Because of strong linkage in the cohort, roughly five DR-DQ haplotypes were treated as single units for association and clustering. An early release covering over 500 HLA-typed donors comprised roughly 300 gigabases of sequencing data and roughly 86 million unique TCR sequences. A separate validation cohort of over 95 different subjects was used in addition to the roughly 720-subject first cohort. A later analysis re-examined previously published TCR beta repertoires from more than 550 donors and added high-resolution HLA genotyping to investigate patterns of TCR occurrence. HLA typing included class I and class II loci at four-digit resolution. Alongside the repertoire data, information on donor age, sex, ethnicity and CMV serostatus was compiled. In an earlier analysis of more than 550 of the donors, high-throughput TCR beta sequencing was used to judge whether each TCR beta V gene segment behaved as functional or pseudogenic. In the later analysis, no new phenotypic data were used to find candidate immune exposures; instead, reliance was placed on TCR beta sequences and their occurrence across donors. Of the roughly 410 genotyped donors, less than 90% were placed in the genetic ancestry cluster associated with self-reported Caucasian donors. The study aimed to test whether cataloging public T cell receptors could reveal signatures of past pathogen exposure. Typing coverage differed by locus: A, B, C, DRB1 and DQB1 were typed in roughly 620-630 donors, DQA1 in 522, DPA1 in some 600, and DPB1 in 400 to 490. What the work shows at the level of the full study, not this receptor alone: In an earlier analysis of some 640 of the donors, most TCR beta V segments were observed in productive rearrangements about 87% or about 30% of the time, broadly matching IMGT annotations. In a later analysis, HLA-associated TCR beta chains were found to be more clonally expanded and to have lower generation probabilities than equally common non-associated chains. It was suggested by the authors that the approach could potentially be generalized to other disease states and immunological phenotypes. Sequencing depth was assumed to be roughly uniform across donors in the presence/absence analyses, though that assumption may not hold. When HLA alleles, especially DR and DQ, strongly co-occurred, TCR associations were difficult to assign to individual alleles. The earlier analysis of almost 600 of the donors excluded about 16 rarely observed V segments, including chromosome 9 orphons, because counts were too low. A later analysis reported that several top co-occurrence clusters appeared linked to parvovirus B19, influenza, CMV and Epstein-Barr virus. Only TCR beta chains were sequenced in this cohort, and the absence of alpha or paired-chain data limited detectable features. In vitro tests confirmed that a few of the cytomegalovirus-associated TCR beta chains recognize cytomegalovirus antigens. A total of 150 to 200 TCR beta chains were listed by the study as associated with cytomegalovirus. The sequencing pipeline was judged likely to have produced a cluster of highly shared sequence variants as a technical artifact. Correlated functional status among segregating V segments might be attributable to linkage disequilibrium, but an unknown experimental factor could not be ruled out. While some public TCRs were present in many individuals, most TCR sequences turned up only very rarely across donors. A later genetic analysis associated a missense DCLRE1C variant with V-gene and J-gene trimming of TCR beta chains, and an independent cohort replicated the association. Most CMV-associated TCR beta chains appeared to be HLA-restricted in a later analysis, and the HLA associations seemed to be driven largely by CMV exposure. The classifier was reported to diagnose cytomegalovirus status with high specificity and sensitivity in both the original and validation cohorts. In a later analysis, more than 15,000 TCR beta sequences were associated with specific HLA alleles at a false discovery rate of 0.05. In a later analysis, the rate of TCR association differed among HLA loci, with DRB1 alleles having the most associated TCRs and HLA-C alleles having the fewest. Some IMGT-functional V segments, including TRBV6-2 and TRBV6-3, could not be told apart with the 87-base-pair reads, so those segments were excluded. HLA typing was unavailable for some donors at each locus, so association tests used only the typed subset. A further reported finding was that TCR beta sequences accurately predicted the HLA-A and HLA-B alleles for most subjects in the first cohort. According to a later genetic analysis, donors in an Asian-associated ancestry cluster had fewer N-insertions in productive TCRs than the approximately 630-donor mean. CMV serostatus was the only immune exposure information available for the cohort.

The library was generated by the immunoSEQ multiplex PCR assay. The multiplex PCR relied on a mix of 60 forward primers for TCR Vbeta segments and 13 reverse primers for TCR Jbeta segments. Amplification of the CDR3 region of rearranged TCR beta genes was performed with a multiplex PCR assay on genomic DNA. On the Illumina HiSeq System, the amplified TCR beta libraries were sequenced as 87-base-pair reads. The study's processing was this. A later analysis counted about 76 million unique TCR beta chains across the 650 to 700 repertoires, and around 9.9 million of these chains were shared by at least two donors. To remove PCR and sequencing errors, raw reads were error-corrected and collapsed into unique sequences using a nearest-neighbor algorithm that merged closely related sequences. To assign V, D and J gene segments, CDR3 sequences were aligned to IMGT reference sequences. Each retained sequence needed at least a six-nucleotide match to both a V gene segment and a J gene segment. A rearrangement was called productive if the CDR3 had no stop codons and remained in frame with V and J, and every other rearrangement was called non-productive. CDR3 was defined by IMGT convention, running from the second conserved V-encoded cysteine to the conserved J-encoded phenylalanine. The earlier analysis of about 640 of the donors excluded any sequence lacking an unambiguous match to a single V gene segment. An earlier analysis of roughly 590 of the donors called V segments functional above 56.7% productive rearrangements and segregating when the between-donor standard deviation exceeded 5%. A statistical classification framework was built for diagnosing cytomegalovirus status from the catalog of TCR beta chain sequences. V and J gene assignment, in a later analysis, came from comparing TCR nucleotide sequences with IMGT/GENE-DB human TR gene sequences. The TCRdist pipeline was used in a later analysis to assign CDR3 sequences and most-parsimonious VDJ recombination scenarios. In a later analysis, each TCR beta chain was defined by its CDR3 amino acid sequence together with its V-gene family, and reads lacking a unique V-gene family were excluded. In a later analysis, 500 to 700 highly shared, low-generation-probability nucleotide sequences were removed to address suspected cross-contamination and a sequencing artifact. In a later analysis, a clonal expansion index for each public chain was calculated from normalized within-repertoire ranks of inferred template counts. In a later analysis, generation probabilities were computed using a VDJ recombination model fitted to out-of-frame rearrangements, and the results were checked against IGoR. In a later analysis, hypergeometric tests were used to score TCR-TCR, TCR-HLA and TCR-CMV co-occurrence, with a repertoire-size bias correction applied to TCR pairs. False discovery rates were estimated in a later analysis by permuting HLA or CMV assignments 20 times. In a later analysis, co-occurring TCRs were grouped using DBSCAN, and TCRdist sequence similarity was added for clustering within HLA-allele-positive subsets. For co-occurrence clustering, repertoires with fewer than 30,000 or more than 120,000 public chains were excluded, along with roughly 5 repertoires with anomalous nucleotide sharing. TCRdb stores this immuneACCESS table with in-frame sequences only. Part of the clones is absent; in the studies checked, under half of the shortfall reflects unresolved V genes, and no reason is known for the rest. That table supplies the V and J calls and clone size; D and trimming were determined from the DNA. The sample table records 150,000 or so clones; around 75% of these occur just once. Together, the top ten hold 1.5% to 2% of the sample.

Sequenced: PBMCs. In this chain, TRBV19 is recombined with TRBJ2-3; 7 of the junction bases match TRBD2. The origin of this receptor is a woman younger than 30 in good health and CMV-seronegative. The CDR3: CASSQLRGVGTDTQYF. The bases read TGTGCCAGTAGTCAACTTCGGGGGGTAGGCACAGATACGCAGTATTTT. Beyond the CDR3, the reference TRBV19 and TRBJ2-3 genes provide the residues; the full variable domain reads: DGGITQSPKYLFRKEGQNVTLSCEQNLNHDAMYWYRQDPGQGLRLIYYSQIVNDFQKGDIAEGYSVSREKKESFPLTVTSAQKNPTAFYLCASSQLRGVGTDTQYFGPGTRLTVL.